This T cell receptor (beta chain) was sequenced during a study of CD8 T cells in Susac syndrome. Germline loops: CDR1 SGDLS, CDR2 YYNGEE. The CDR3 extends over 13 amino acids. V lost 1 base and J lost 5, with 10 bases in between. Sequencing of TCR beta covered CD8+ and CD4+ T cells obtained from blood. Matching for age and sex applied to the controls, who were healthy donors. RNA in amounts of about 0.5 to 1 ug was reverse transcribed with random hexamers. TCR beta CDR3 was amplified by immunoSEQ covering 54 Vbeta and 13 Jbeta. TCRdb re-called the immunoSEQ multiplex PCR reads with MiXCR, one entry per CDR3 protein. The sample includes 100,000 to 150,000 distinct CDR3 sequences, just under 95% seen only once; the top ten take 0.07% to 0.09%.

This receptor was obtained from a human donor in good health. Sequencing used CD4+ T cells from PBMCs. The V gene is TRBV9, the J gene TRBJ2-7, with D perhaps matching TRBD1 (5 bases). DNA of the CDR3: TGTGCCAGCAGCGTACAGGGAACCCACGAGCAGTACTTC. Protein: CASSVQGTHEQYF.